Following are 9 T cell receptor beta chains from one sample sequenced in a study of shared clonotypes between healthy human individuals. Profiling relied on immunoSEQ multiplex PCR, and the TCRdb table lists in-frame clones only, not all of them. The data hold roughly 1,500,000 clones, with 98% observed a single time. Sequences were obtained from naive CD4+ T cells sorted from blood. Subset defined: CD45RA+ positively selected. The receptors were sampled from a man aged 25 to 40 in good health.

In its sample, this clone was seen once. V usage is TRBV2 and J usage is TRBJ1-2, with a tentative D call TRBD1 (6 bases). In germline, CDR1 is SNHLY, CDR2 FYNNEI. The CDR3 extends over 13 amino acids. Trimming removed 8 bases at V and 8 bases at J, with 18 bases between. The CDR3 reads CASGEQGLHGYTF. The DNA for the CDR3 is TGTGCCAGCGGGGAACAGGGACTCCACGGCTACACCTTC.

The rearrangement links TRBV5-4 to TRBJ2-1; the D is unclear. The germline CDR1 and CDR2 sequences are SGHNT and YYREEE (reference sequence). V lost 0 bases to trimming and J lost 1 base, with 14 bases between them. This CDR3 is 17 amino acids long. The CDR3 protein is CASSLDSGIRSYNEQFF. DNA of the CDR3: TGTGCCAGCAGCTTGGATAGTGGCATACGATCCTACAATGAGCAGTTCTTC.

CDR3 region: CASSPTGTNRDTQYF. DNA of the CDR3: TGTGCCAGCTCACCTACCGGGACTAATCGAGATACGCAGTATTTT. The chain has TRBV18 and TRBJ2-3; TRBD2 agrees at 7 bases. Germline CDR1 reads KGHSH; CDR2 reads LQKENI. The J segment lost 5 bases and the V segment lost 3 bases, leaving 8 bases of the junction unmatched. The CDR3 is 15 amino acids.

The V call is TRBV9, the J call TRBJ1-1, with no clear D. V was shortened by 0 bases and J by 7 bases, with 16 bases between the two germline ends. The CDR3 contains 15 residues. The V gene's germline CDR1 is SGDLS and CDR2 YYNGEE. The CDR3 DNA reads as TGTGCCAGCAGCGTAGGGTTAGGGTCATCCAATGAAGCTTTCTTT. This codes for CASSVGLGSSNEAFF.

J is TRBJ2-7 and V is TRBV11-1; D may be TRBD1 (5 bases). V shed 7 bases and J shed 6 bases, with 22 bases lying between them. Germline lookup yields CDR1 SGHAT and CDR2 FQDESV (reference sequence). This CDR3 contains 15 residues. CDR3 sequence reads: CASTMWGPLPIEQYF. Here the CDR3 DNA reads TGTGCCAGCACTATGTGGGGCCCGCTTCCTATCGAGCAGTACTTC.

DNA for the CDR3: TGTGCCAGCAGCTTGGATGGCAGGGTAACCGGGGAGCTGTTTTTT. Translating it yields CASSLDGRVTGELFF. This chain uses TRBV5-5 with TRBJ2-2; D might be TRBD1 (5 bases). Germline V gives CDR1 SGHKS, CDR2 YYEKEE (reference sequence). The CDR3 loop spans 15 amino acids. The V end was cut by 0 bases, the J end by 5 bases, with 11 bases between. Together with reference TRBV5-5 and TRBJ2-2, the CDR3 gives the full variable domain: DAGVTQSPTHLIKTRGQQVTLRCSPISGHKSVSWYQQVLGQGPQFIFQYYEKEERGRGNFPDRFSARQFPNYSSELNVNALLLGDSALYLCASSLDGRVTGELFFGEGSRLTVL.

About this clone itself: The sample contains more than one DNA sequence encoding this CDR3. The V gene is TRBV5-1, the J gene TRBJ2-1, with D unclear. V was shortened by 2 bases and J by 0 bases, with 9 bases between the two germline ends. The CDR3 extends over 15 amino acids. Looked up from germline, CDR1 is SGHRS and CDR2 is YFSETQ. The CDR3 sequence is CASSLGPSSYNEQFF. DNA of the CDR3: TGCGCCAGCAGCTTAGGACCGAGCTCCTACAATGAGCAGTTCTTC. Supplemented by reference TRBV5-1 and TRBJ2-1, the full variable domain reads KAGVTQTPRYLIKTRGQQVTLSCSPISGHRSVSWYQQTPGQGLQFLFEYFSETQRNKGNFPGRFSGRQFSNSRSEMNVSTLELGDSALYLCASSLGPSSYNEQFFGPGTRLTVL.

The chain has TRBV7-8 and TRBJ2-1; D is tentatively TRBD1 or TRBD2 (5 bases each). V lost 1 base and J 5 bases, leaving 12 bases between the germline ends. Germline CDR1 reads SGHVS; CDR2 reads FQNEAQ. CDR3 length: 15 residues. CDR3 nucleotide sequence: TGTGCCAGCAGCTTAGTCGGGGCAGGTAACAATGAGCAGTTCTTC. Protein sequence: CASSLVGAGNNEQFF.

The rearrangement uses TRBV19 and TRBJ1-5; no firm D call. From germline, CDR1 is LNHDA and CDR2 SQIVND (reference sequence). The CDR3 length is 14 residues. V lost 5 bases, J lost 5 bases, and 13 bases lay in between. Here the CDR3 reads CASSWGGGYQPQHF. The CDR3 region has the DNA TGTGCCAGTAGTTGGGGTGGAGGCTATCAGCCCCAGCATTTT.